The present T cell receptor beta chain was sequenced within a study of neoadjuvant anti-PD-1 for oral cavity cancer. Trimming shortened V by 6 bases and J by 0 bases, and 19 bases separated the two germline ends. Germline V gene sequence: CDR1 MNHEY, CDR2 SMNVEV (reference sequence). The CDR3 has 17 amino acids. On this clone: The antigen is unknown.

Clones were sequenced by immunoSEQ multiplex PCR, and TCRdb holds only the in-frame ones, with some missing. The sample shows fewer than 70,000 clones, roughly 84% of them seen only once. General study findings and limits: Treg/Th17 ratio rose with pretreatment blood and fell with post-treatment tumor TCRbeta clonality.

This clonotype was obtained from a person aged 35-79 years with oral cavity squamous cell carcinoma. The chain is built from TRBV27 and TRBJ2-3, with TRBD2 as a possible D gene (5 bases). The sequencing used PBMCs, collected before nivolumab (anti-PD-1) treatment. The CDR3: CASSLARRFSSTDTQYF. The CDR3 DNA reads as TGTGCCAGCAGCCTTGCGCGGAGGTTTTCTAGCACAGATACGCAGTATTTT.